These 29 T cell receptor beta chains share one sample of origin, sequenced in a study of molecular identifiers for immune sequencing clone quantification. Each CDR3 protein gets one entry after TCRdb re-called the PCR reads with MiXCR. Here the sample spans approximately 550,000 distinct CDR3 sequences, roughly 24% being singletons. The source material was naive CD8+ T cells from blood, with Jurkat cell RNA spiked in. The subset: FACS-sorted CD8+CD4-CCR7+CD45RA+ naive T cells. The source is a human donor in good health. Some libraries in this study had Jurkat cell RNA spiked in.

This clonotype was counted ten times or more. The chain carries TRBV12-3 or TRBV12-4 and TRBJ2-3; D not resolved. The CDR3 loop spans 12 amino acids. The V end lost 1 base, the J end lost 4 bases, and 3 bases lay between the germline ends. DNA for the CDR3: TGTGCCAGCAGTTTAGGTGCAGATACGCAGTATTTT. Amino acids: CASSLGADTQYF.

Concerning this clonotype itself: With a much larger clone just one base away, this may be a read error. This chain links TRBV6-5 with TRBJ2-3; D perhaps matches TRBD1 (6 bases). Germline values: CDR1 MNHEY, CDR2 SVGAGI. The CDR3 covers 15 residues. Trimming took 6 bases from V and 1 from J, leaving 14 bases between them. The CDR3, as DNA: TGTGCCAGCAGAAAAGTGGGGGCAGGCACAGATACGCAGTATTTT. Translation gives CASRKVGAGTDTQYF.

V usage is TRBV6-6 and J usage is TRBJ2-1; the D call may be TRBD1 or TRBD2 (5 bases each). V was cut by 2 bases and J by 9 bases, with 11 bases left in between. Germline V gene sequence: CDR1 MNHNY, CDR2 SVGAGI (reference sequence). The CDR3 runs 13 residues. CDR3 loop: CASSYLAQGEQFF. CDR3 DNA: TGTGCCAGCAGTTACCTAGCTCAGGGTGAGCAGTTCTTC.

The chain uses TRBV20-1 and TRBJ2-1; maybe TRBD2 (6 bases). Germline lookup yields CDR1 DFQATT and CDR2 SNEGSKA (reference sequence). Deletions cut 5 bases from V and 4 bases from J, with 9 bases between. CDR3 length equals 12 residues. The CDR3 DNA follows: TGCAGTGCTGGAGGGCCATACAATGAGCAGTTCTTC. It yields the protein CSAGGPYNEQFF.

J is TRBJ1-1 and V is TRBV5-4, with D possibly TRBD1 on 5 matching bases. This CDR3 is 16 amino acids long. The V and J ends lost 2 bases and 4 bases respectively, with 18 bases between them. In germline, CDR1 is SGHNT, CDR2 YYREEE (reference sequence). In DNA form, the CDR3 reads TGTGCCAGCAGCTTAGATAAACCGGGCCAGGGCACTGAAGCTTTCTTT. Residues: CASSLDKPGQGTEAFF. The full variable domain, rest sourced from reference TRBV5-4 and TRBJ1-1, is ETGVTQSPTHLIKTRGQQVTLRCSSQSGHNTVSWYQQALGQGPQFIFQYYREEENGRGNFPPRFSGLQFPNYSSELNVNALELDDSALYLCASSLDKPGQGTEAFFGQGTRLTVV.

On this clonotype itself: A much larger clone is a single base away; this may be a read error. The gene calls are TRBV3-1 and TRBJ1-5; 8 bases fit TRBD1. TRBJ2-3 explains the end of the DNA better; the J call may be wrong. Germline V lookup: CDR1 LGHDT, CDR2 YNNKEL (reference sequence). This CDR3 has 14 residues. CDR3 loop: CASSRTGSNQPQYF. CDR3 DNA sequence: TGTGCCAGCAGCCGGACAGGGTCTAATCAGCCCCAGTATTTT.

V and J are TRBV27 and TRBJ2-1; D may match TRBD1 or TRBD2 (5 bases each). The V and J ends lost 6 bases and 16 bases respectively, with 22 bases between them. Looked up from germline, CDR1 is MNHEY and CDR2 is SMNVEV (reference sequence). The CDR3 runs to 13 residues. The CDR3 is CASSLTPGPHLFF. In DNA, the CDR3 is TGTGCCAGCAGCCTAACACCGGGGCCCCACCTTTTCTTC.

The table lists this clonotype with many counts. In DNA, the CDR3 is TGCGCCAGTCTAAACCGGGACAGGGTTTCTGGGGCCAACGTCCTGACTTTC. Its translation is CASLNRDRVSGANVLTF. This chain links TRBV5-1 with TRBJ2-6; 9 nucleotides line up with TRBD1. V lost 8 bases, J lost 1 base, and 10 bases stayed unmatched. Per the germline V gene, CDR1 is SGHRS and CDR2 is YFSETQ. The length of the CDR3 is 17 residues.

V is TRBV19 and J is TRBJ2-3; either TRBD1 or TRBD2 may fit D (6 bases each). V was pared by 3 bases and J by 0 bases, with 13 bases between. The CDR3 has 16 residues. Per the germline V gene, CDR1 is LNHDA and CDR2 is SQIVND (reference sequence). The CDR3 DNA reads TGTGCCAGTAGTATGGTTCAGGGGACTAGCACAGATACGCAGTATTTT. It encodes CASSMVQGTSTDTQYF. The variable domain in full, with the rest retrieved from reference TRBV19 and TRBJ2-3, is DGGITQSPKYLFRKEGQNVTLSCEQNLNHDAMYWYRQDPGQGLRLIYYSQIVNDFQKGDIAEGYSVSREKKESFPLTVTSAQKNPTAFYLCASSMVQGTSTDTQYFGPGTRLTVL.

This clonotype was recorded at least ten times. This chain joins TRBV4-3 and TRBJ2-3; tentative D call: TRBD2 (5 bases). The germline V gene encodes CDR1 LGHNA and CDR2 YSLEER. V was shortened by 1 base and J by 3 bases, with 14 bases between the two germline ends. This CDR3 is 16 amino acids long. In DNA form, the CDR3 reads TGCGCCAGCAGCCAAGGGGCTAGCATGGTTACAGATACGCAGTATTTT. This sequence encodes CASSQGASMVTDTQYF.

V is TRBV19 and J is TRBJ2-7, with 9 positions matching TRBD1. Trimming at V came to 5 bases and at J to 3 bases, leaving 8 bases not matched to a gene. The CDR3 runs to 15 residues. Germline CDR1 LNHDA, CDR2 SQIVND (reference sequence). In nucleotides, the CDR3 is TGTGCCAGTAGTGCCTCCGGGACAGGGAGCTACGAGCAGTACTTC. It codes for CASSASGTGSYEQYF.

This clonotype was seen at least ten times. The genes are TRBV13 and TRBJ1-1, with 8 bases identical to TRBD1. CDR1 PRHDT and CDR2 FYEKMQ come from the germline V gene (reference sequence). The trim removed 5 bases at V and 4 bases at J, leaving 6 bases unmatched. The CDR3 consists of 14 residues. In nucleotides, the CDR3 is TGTGCCAGCAGCGCAGGGGGCGGAAGCACTGAAGCTTTCTTT. This codes for CASSAGGGSTEAFF. Together with reference TRBV13 and TRBJ1-1, the CDR3 gives the full variable domain: AAGVIQSPRHLIKEKRETATLKCYPIPRHDTVYWYQQGPGQDPQFLISFYEKMQSDKGSIPDRFSAQQFSDYHSELNMSSLELGDSALYFCASSAGGGSTEAFFGQGTRLTVV.

This clonotype has just a few counts. This rearrangement joins TRBV19 to TRBJ2-4, with 14 bases fitting TRBD2. This CDR3 comprises 20 residues. From germline, CDR1 is LNHDA and CDR2 SQIVND (reference sequence). The J segment lost 1 base and the V segment lost 5 bases, leaving 13 bases of the junction unmatched. The CDR3, as DNA: TGTGCCAGTAGTCCCGGACTAGCGGGGGGTCCTCTTATGGCCAAAAACATTCAGTACTTC. Residues: CASSPGLAGGPLMAKNIQYF.

This clonotype was seen at least ten times. V is TRBV29-1 and J is TRBJ2-5; D is possibly TRBD1 (6 bases). V was trimmed by 8 bases and J by 5 bases, leaving 18 bases between them. Germline V gene data show CDR1 as SQVTM and CDR2 as ANQGSEA. This CDR3 is 13 amino acids long. CDR3 sequence (DNA): TGCAGCTCCACCGGGACATTGGGGGAGACCCAGTACTTC. This translates into CSSTGTLGETQYF.

This clonotype was detected only a few times. The rearrangement uses TRBV9 and TRBJ2-7; D is ambiguous. Trimming left V 1 base short and J 0 bases short, with 5 bases between. The germline V gene has CDR1 SGDLS and CDR2 YYNGEE. The CDR3 consists of 13 residues. The DNA for the CDR3 is TGTGCCAGCAGCGTATTTCCCTCCTACGAGCAGTACTTC. The encoded protein is CASSVFPSYEQYF. Complete variable domain (other parts from reference TRBV9 and TRBJ2-7): DSGVTQTPKHLITATGQRVTLRCSPRSGDLSVYWYQQSLDQGLQFLIQYYNGEERAKGNILERFSAQQFPDLHSELNLSSLELGDSALYFCASSVFPSYEQYFGPGTRLTVT.

This chain uses TRBV5-1 with TRBJ2-7, with no clear D. The CDR3 is made up of 13 amino acids. The V end lost 0 bases, the J end lost 4 bases, and 8 bases lay between the germline ends. Germline-derived CDR1 and CDR2 are SGHRS and YFSETQ. The CDR3 reads CASSLEVFYEQYF. CDR3 in DNA: TGCGCCAGCAGCTTGGAGGTCTTTTACGAGCAGTACTTC.

This clonotype was picked up many times. J is TRBJ1-5 and V is TRBV2; D unresolved. Trimming removed 11 bases at V and 3 bases at J, with 11 bases between. The germline V gene has CDR1 SNHLY and CDR2 FYNNEI. This CDR3 has 12 amino acids. The CDR3 DNA follows: TGTGCCGCAGCGGACTTCAATCAGCCCCAGCATTTT. Protein: CAAADFNQPQHF.

This clonotype was seen only a few times. This rearrangement joins TRBV25-1 to TRBJ2-7; D gene ambiguous. Germline assignment: CDR1 MGHDK and CDR2 SYGVNS. The CDR3 extends over 14 amino acids. Trimming took off 1 base at V and 4 bases at J, with 11 bases between the two ends. CDR3 sequence: CASSESASFYEQYF. The DNA for the CDR3 is TGTGCCAGCAGTGAATCGGCTAGTTTTTACGAGCAGTACTTC.

As regards this clonotype: Possible read error: a much larger clone is one base away. The rearrangement joins TRBV13 to TRBJ2-3; tentatively, D is TRBD1 (5 bases). This CDR3 is built from 15 residues. The V and J ends lost 4 bases and 0 bases respectively, with 11 bases between them. CDR1 PRHDT and CDR2 FYEKMQ come from the germline V gene (reference sequence). The CDR3 spells CASSSDIQSTDTQYF. The CDR3 coding sequence is TGTGCCAGCAGCTCGGACATCCAAAGCACAGATACGCAGTATTTT. The variable domain in full, with the rest retrieved from reference TRBV13 and TRBJ2-3, is AAGVIQSPRHLIKEKRETATLKCYPIPRHDTVYWYQQGPGQDPQFLISFYEKMQSDKGSIPDRFSAQQFSDYHSELNMSSLELGDSALYFCASSSDIQSTDTQYFGPGTRLTVL.

This chain uses TRBV19 with TRBJ2-2, with D perhaps matching TRBD1 (5 bases). The CDR3 is 11 amino acids. Germline CDR1 is LNHDA and CDR2 is SQIVND (reference sequence). The V end was cut by 3 bases, the J end by 10 bases, with 6 bases between. DNA for the CDR3: TGTGCCAGTAGTATGACAGAGGAGCTGTTTTTT. Its protein product is CASSMTEELFF.

This clonotype was detected a few times. The rearrangement links TRBV13 to TRBJ1-2, with D tentatively TRBD1 (6 bases). The CDR3 sequence is 14 residues long. Trimming took 3 bases from V and 1 from J, leaving 9 bases between them. Germline values: CDR1 PRHDT, CDR2 FYEKMQ (reference sequence). The CDR3 DNA reads as TGTGCCAGCAGCTTTACAGGGAGTAACTATGGCTACACCTTC. Protein product: CASSFTGSNYGYTF.

This clonotype was observed at least ten times. The chain has TRBV7-9 and TRBJ2-3; D gene unclear. Germline CDR1 SEHNR, CDR2 FQNEAQ (reference sequence). The V gene lost 3 bases and the J gene lost 8 bases, with 12 bases spanning the gap. The CDR3 length is 13 residues. CDR3 nucleotide sequence: TGTGCCAGCAGCTTGGGAACAGAGTTTACGCAGTATTTT. Its translation: CASSLGTEFTQYF.

This clonotype was recorded many times. The genes are TRBV29-1 and TRBJ1-5, with D perhaps matching TRBD1 (5 bases). The V gene's germline CDR1 is SQVTM and CDR2 ANQGSEA. Trimming pared 6 bases from V and 5 bases from J, leaving 14 bases between. CDR3 length equals 13 residues. DNA of the CDR3: TGCAGCGTCTCTGAGGAGGGGCATCAGCCCCAGCATTTT. Residues: CSVSEEGHQPQHF.

A word on this clonotype: It may be a read error: a sequence one base away is much more abundant. The chain combines TRBV29-1 with TRBJ1-1, with D maybe TRBD1 (6 bases). The CDR3 is 13 residues long. Germline assignment: CDR1 SQVTM and CDR2 ANQGSEA. The chain's CDR3 is CGAYSDRNTEAFF. The DNA of the CDR3 is TGCGGCGCATATTCGGACAGGAACACTGAAGCTTTCTTT.

This chain links TRBV11-3 with TRBJ2-7; D perhaps matches TRBD2 (5 bases). The CDR3 is made up of 14 amino acids. Germline V gene lookup returns CDR1 SGHNT and CDR2 YENEEA. V was pared by 4 bases and J by 2 bases, with 12 bases between. The CDR3 spells CASSSDTGTYEQYF. Written as DNA, the CDR3 is TGTGCCAGCAGCTCCGACACCGGGACCTACGAGCAGTACTTC.

This clonotype was counted ten times or more. J is TRBJ1-1 and V is TRBV2, with 7 bases that match TRBD1. CDR3 size: 13 residues. The J segment lost 6 bases and the V segment lost 3 bases, leaving 4 bases of the junction unmatched. Germline CDR1 and CDR2: SNHLY and FYNNEI. Written as DNA, the CDR3 is TGTGCCAGCAGTGACAGGGACAGCCCTGAAGCTTTCTTT. It is translated as CASSDRDSPEAFF.

V and J are TRBV7-3 and TRBJ2-5, with TRBD2 matching over 8 bases. CDR1 is SGHTA, CDR2 FQGTGA, per germline. The CDR3 extends over 20 amino acids. V was pared by 2 bases and J by 5 bases, with 22 bases of the junction left unmatched. CDR3 sequence reads: CASSLWGLRAPAGEGETQYF. DNA of the CDR3: TGTGCCAGCAGCTTATGGGGCCTGCGGGCTCCAGCGGGAGAAGGGGAGACCCAGTACTTC.

This clonotype was seen only a few times. The chain joins TRBV7-9 to TRBJ2-3, with unresolved D. The CDR3 is made up of 14 amino acids. Germline V CDR1 and CDR2: SEHNR, FQNEAQ (reference sequence). The V end was cut by 10 bases, the J end by 4 bases, with 18 bases between. As DNA, the CDR3 is TGTGCCACCACAGCTTCCTCTATGGCAGATACGCAGTATTTT. It is translated as CATTASSMADTQYF.

In its sample, this clonotype was seen many times. This chain connects TRBV21-1 to TRBJ2-4; TRBD1, the D gene given by the table, was not confirmed from the DNA. TRBV21-1 is termed a pseudogene. The CDR3 is made up of 14 amino acids. This CDR3 reads CASIPGTAKNIQYF. The CDR3 bases are TGTGCCAGCATCCCCGGGACAGCCAAAAACATTCAGTACTTC.